The 30 T cell receptor beta chains below all came from one sample that was sequenced in a study of blood T cell repertoires in COVID-19. Sequenced by immunoSEQ multiplex PCR; TCRdb stores in-frame clones only, minus some. This sample carries about 110,000 clones, approximately 90% of them seen once, and the ten largest clones take less than 1.5%. Sequencing was performed on peripheral blood. The source is a woman in her twenties or thirties with acute or convalescent COVID-19.

The V call is TRBV2, the J call TRBJ2-7; TRBD2 might be the D (7 bases). CDR1 and CDR2 (germline): SNHLY, FYNNEI. V was clipped by 6 bases and J by 4 bases, with 22 bases between them. The CDR3 extends over 16 amino acids. DNA for the CDR3: TGTGCCAGCAGCCACACTTCTCGGGGGGCCCGATACGAGCAGTACTTC. It is translated as CASSHTSRGARYEQYF. Variable domain in full (rest from reference TRBV2 and TRBJ2-7): EPEVTQTPSHQVTQMGQEVILRCVPISNHLYFYWYRQILGQKVEFLVSFYNNEISEKSEIFDDQFSVERPDGSNFTLKIRSTKLEDSAMYFCASSHTSRGARYEQYFGPGTRLTVT.

The chain recombines TRBV28 with TRBJ1-2; TRBD1 agrees at 8 bases. With 5 bases clipped from V and 4 bases from J, the junction kept 9 bases outside the gene matches. The CDR3 extends over 15 amino acids. CDR1 MDHEN and CDR2 SYDVKM come from the germline V gene. DNA for the CDR3: TGTGCCAGCAGTCCCGCGGGACAGGAACTCTATGGCTACACCTTC. Protein product: CASSPAGQELYGYTF.

The V call is TRBV28, the J call TRBJ2-4; 10 bases match TRBD2. Trimming removed 5 bases from V and 3 bases from J; junction bases left unmatched: 4. The CDR3 contains 15 residues. CDR1 MDHEN and CDR2 SYDVKM come from the germline V gene. The CDR3 DNA is TGTGCCAGCAGTAGCGGGGGGGCAGGCAAAAACATTCAGTACTTC. Its protein is CASSSGGAGKNIQYF.

V usage is TRBV4-3 and J usage is TRBJ2-1, with TRBD2 as a possible D gene (7 bases). Trimming took off 0 bases at V and 1 base at J, with 13 bases between the two ends. This CDR3 region has 17 residues. Germline CDR1 and CDR2: LGHNA and YSLEER. CDR3 sequence reads: CASSQDPRGLSYNEQFF. The CDR3 DNA reads TGCGCCAGCAGCCAAGATCCGCGGGGGCTATCCTACAATGAGCAGTTCTTC.

V gene TRBV29-1 combines with J gene TRBJ2-2; tentative D call: TRBD2 (7 bases). Germline-derived CDR1 and CDR2 are SQVTM and ANQGSEA. With 8 bases removed from V and 1 base from J, the gap between germline ends came to 35 bases. There are 21 residues in the CDR3. The CDR3 spells CSQPSNRLGGAAILNTGELFF. CDR3 coding DNA: TGCAGCCAGCCATCAAACCGCCTGGGGGGGGCAGCTATTCTGAACACCGGGGAGCTGTTTTTT.

This chain connects TRBV5-6 to TRBJ2-7, with 8 bases identical to TRBD1. V trimming: 1 base; J trimming: 3 bases; junction bases outside the gene matches: 12. Germline V gene sequence: CDR1 SGHDT, CDR2 YYEEEE. The CDR3 sequence is 17 residues long. CDR3 bases: TGTGCCAGCAGCTTGTTCCTGCGGCAGGGGGCCCACTACGAGCAGTACTTC. Amino acids: CASSLFLRQGAHYEQYF.

The genes are TRBV25-1 and TRBJ1-1, with 7 bases fitting TRBD1. The CDR3 is 17 amino acids. Germline V gene sequence: CDR1 MGHDK, CDR2 SYGVNS. V dropped 6 bases and J dropped 5; count of bases not matched to a gene: 18. Here the CDR3 DNA reads TGTGCCAGCAGCCCGGAGGTCTTGACAGGGAAGGGGACTGAAGCTTTCTTT. Protein sequence: CASSPEVLTGKGTEAFF.

The chain links TRBV6-5 to TRBJ2-7, with TRBD2 identical over 8 bases. CDR1 and CDR2 from the germline V gene are MNHEY and SVGAGI. V was clipped by 4 bases and J by 6 bases; unmatched bases: 5. The CDR3 is 13 amino acids. The CDR3 region has the DNA TGTGCCAGCAGTTTTAACGGGAGGGGCGAGCAGTACTTC. This encodes CASSFNGRGEQYF.

The chain uses TRBV19 and TRBJ1-1, with no clear D. Germline-derived CDR1 and CDR2 are LNHDA and SQIVND (reference sequence). The germline V and J ends were trimmed by 6 bases and 1 base, with 12 bases remaining between them. The CDR3 is made up of 14 amino acids. The CDR3 bases are TGTGCCAGTAGGGCCCAATCGAAGAACACTGAAGCTTTCTTT. Protein product: CASRAQSKNTEAFF.

This clone was picked up one time. This sequence joins TRBV15 and TRBJ1-2, with 7 bases matching TRBD1. CDR1 is LNHNV, CDR2 YYDKDF, per germline (reference sequence). The junction had 4 bases not matched to a gene; V was cut back by 0 bases and J by 3 bases. The CDR3 consists of 15 residues. CDR3 protein: CATSRDYGTDYGYTF. The DNA for the CDR3 is TGTGCCACCAGCAGAGATTACGGGACAGACTATGGCTACACCTTC.

A single count supports this clone. The chain carries TRBV18 and TRBJ1-1; 10 bases fit TRBD1. CDR1 is KGHSH and CDR2 is LQKENI in the germline V gene. The CDR3 sequence is 16 residues long. V lost 3 bases to trimming and J lost 2 bases; unmatched junction nucleotides: 6. The CDR3 DNA reads TGTGCCAGCTCACCTACCGGGACAGGGGTTAACACTGAAGCTTTCTTT. Its protein product is CASSPTGTGVNTEAFF.

The V and J genes are TRBV21-1 and TRBJ2-1; no DNA check was done on the table's D call, TRBD2. TRBV21-1 is flagged as a pseudogene. CDR3 length: 16 residues. The CDR3 nucleotides read TGTGCCAGCAACCAAGGGGGGACTAGATACGCCAATGAGCAGTTCTTC. Its protein product is CASNQGGTRYANEQFF.

CDR3 coding DNA: TGTGCCAGCAGCTTAGACGGGGTTTTTAACTATGGCTACACCTTC. As protein: CASSLDGVFNYGYTF. V usage is TRBV7-2 and J usage is TRBJ1-2; D gene uncertain. Between the trimmed V and J ends, which lost 1 base and 1 base, there was a span of 10 bases. Germline V CDR1 and CDR2: SGHTA, FQGNSA. The length of the CDR3 is 15 residues.

The V and J genes are TRBV7-2 and TRBJ2-3; 12 bases are a match to TRBD2. CDR1 and CDR2 from the germline V gene are SGHTA and FQGNSA. Germline trimming cut 2 bases from V and 4 bases from J; bases unmatched to any gene: 4. This CDR3 has 16 residues. DNA of the CDR3: TGTGCCAGCAGCTTACAGGGGACTAGCGGGCCAGATACGCAGTATTTT. Its protein is CASSLQGTSGPDTQYF.

CDR3 loop: CASSRTGGDTEAFF. The CDR3 nucleotides are TGTGCCAGCAGCCGGACAGGGGGGGACACTGAAGCTTTCTTT. The genes are TRBV7-2 and TRBJ1-1; 10 bases align to TRBD1. The CDR3 runs to 14 residues. CDR1 SGHTA and CDR2 FQGNSA come from the germline V gene. Trimming cost V 5 bases and J 3 bases; bases outside gene matches: 3.

The V gene is TRBV6-6, the J gene TRBJ1-2, with 8 bases fitting TRBD1. J lost 10 bases, V lost 2 bases, and 9 bases had no gene match. This CDR3 comprises 14 residues. Germline loops: CDR1 MNHNY, CDR2 SVGAGI (reference sequence). CDR3 nucleotides: TGTGCCAGCAGTTACGCAGGGGGCCCCTCGGCCTACACCTTC. This gives the protein CASSYAGGPSAYTF.

The chain carries TRBV11-3 and TRBJ1-5, with TRBD1 matching 8 bases. The CDR3 is made up of 19 amino acids. V trimming: 5 bases; J trimming: 4 bases; junction bases outside the gene matches: 19. CDR1 and CDR2 (germline): SGHNT, YENEEA. The CDR3 spells CASSPKWGGGTGNNQPQHF. The DNA of the CDR3 is TGTGCCAGCAGCCCCAAATGGGGGGGTGGGACAGGAAATAATCAGCCCCAGCATTTT.

The count of this clone is one. The chain carries TRBV28 and TRBJ1-6, with D possibly being TRBD1 (5 bases). Germline CDR1 reads MDHEN; CDR2 reads SYDVKM. The CDR3 consists of 17 residues. The V end was cut by 6 bases, the J end by 7 bases, with 22 bases between. The CDR3 sequence is CASRPPGGVSFNSPLHF. The CDR3 nucleotides are TGTGCCAGCAGACCCCCCGGAGGGGTCTCTTTCAATTCACCCCTCCACTTT.

The rearrangement joins TRBV19 to TRBJ1-3, with TRBD1 identical over 9 bases. CDR1 LNHDA and CDR2 SQIVND come from the germline V gene (reference sequence). This CDR3 has 14 residues. V shed 9 bases, J shed 6 bases, and the junction held 9 bases outside the gene matches. The CDR3 loop is CARPPGQGENTIYF. CDR3 DNA: TGTGCCAGACCCCCGGGACAGGGCGAAAACACCATATATTTT.

The V gene is TRBV12-3 or TRBV12-4, the J gene TRBJ1-2; possibly TRBD1 for D (6 bases). The V end lost 8 bases, the J end lost 10 bases, and 14 bases lay between the germline ends. The CDR3 consists of 11 residues. CDR3 nucleotides: TGTGCCAGCGGAACAGGGCTCGACTACACCTTC. Its protein product is CASGTGLDYTF.

This clone was recorded only once. The chain uses TRBV5-4 and TRBJ1-3, with a weak D call TRBD1 (6 bases). Germline V gene sequence: CDR1 SGHNT, CDR2 YYREEE (reference sequence). Trimming removed 4 bases at V and 3 bases at J, with 23 bases between. This CDR3 comprises 18 residues. The CDR3 nucleotides are TGTGCCAGCAGCACTCTAACAGACCCAGCAGGGGATGGAAACACCATATATTTT. It encodes CASSTLTDPAGDGNTIYF.

This chain joins TRBV4-3 and TRBJ1-2, with TRBD1 matching 8 bases. J gave up 5 bases and V 4 bases, and 15 bases lay outside the gene matches. CDR1 LGHNA and CDR2 YSLEER come from the germline V gene. The CDR3 totals 17 residues. The CDR3 reads CASSLSTGGPVEYGYTF. CDR3 in DNA: TGCGCCAGCAGCCTTAGTACAGGGGGTCCCGTCGAGTATGGCTACACCTTC.

The V and J genes are TRBV25-1 and TRBJ1-1; no reliable D call. This CDR3 comprises 16 residues. CDR1 and CDR2 from the germline V gene are MGHDK and SYGVNS. V lost 2 bases and J 3 bases, leaving 16 bases between the germline ends. The DNA of the CDR3 is TGTGCCAGCAGTGAACGGTTACTTGACCGGGACACTGAAGCTTTCTTT. Translating it yields CASSERLLDRDTEAFF.

V usage is TRBV2 and J usage is TRBJ2-1; 8 bases align to TRBD2. Germline trimming cut 8 bases from V and 9 bases from J; bases unmatched to any gene: 15. Germline-derived CDR1 and CDR2 are SNHLY and FYNNEI. The CDR3 is 15 amino acids. CDR3 in amino acids: CASSEGERGPSEQFF. As DNA, the CDR3 is TGTGCCAGCTCAGAGGGGGAGCGGGGGCCATCTGAGCAGTTCTTC.

This chain uses TRBV28 with TRBJ1-1; maybe TRBD1 (5 bases). Deletions cut 2 bases from V and 11 bases from J, with 21 bases between. The CDR3 covers 15 residues. Germline V lookup: CDR1 MDHEN, CDR2 SYDVKM. CDR3 loop: CASSLAFRDSYEAFF. In DNA, the CDR3 is TGTGCCAGCAGTTTAGCATTCCGGGACTCCTATGAGGCTTTCTTT.

The genes are TRBV28 and TRBJ1-4, with 7 bases that match TRBD1. Germline V gene sequence: CDR1 MDHEN, CDR2 SYDVKM. V shed 4 bases and J 7 bases; nucleotides not matched to a gene: 6. The CDR3 consists of 14 residues. The CDR3 sequence: CASSSPDRVEKLFF. The DNA for the CDR3 is TGTGCCAGCAGTTCGCCCGACAGGGTTGAAAAACTGTTTTTT. The full variable domain, its missing parts supplied by reference TRBV28 and TRBJ1-4, is DVKVTQSSRYLVKRTGEKVFLECVQDMDHENMFWYRQDPGLGLRLIYFSYDVKMKEKGDIPEGYSVSREKKERFSLILESASTNQTSMYLCASSSPDRVEKLFFGSGTQLSVL.

The rearrangement links TRBV7-9 to TRBJ1-1, with D unresolved. The CDR3 spans 14 residues. V lost 2 bases, J lost 0 bases, and 7 bases lay in between. CDR1 is SEHNR, CDR2 FQNEAQ, per germline (reference sequence). CDR3 amino acids: CASSLRSLNTEAFF. The CDR3 DNA reads as TGTGCCAGCAGCTTAAGGAGCTTGAACACTGAAGCTTTCTTT.

This chain connects TRBV6-5 to TRBJ1-6; D unclear. The CDR3 runs to 15 residues. V lost 5 bases, J lost 8 bases, and 16 bases lay in between. Germline lookup yields CDR1 MNHEY and CDR2 SVGAGI. The chain's CDR3 is CASSINREVYSPLHF. In nucleotides, the CDR3 is TGTGCCAGCAGTATAAACAGAGAAGTGTATTCACCCCTCCACTTT.

For the CDR3, the DNA is TGTGCCAGCAGTTTTCCCCTCGACAGGAGCAATAGCAATCAGCCCCAGCATTTT. Translating gives CASSFPLDRSNSNQPQHF. V and J are TRBV28 and TRBJ1-5; tentative D call: TRBD1 (6 bases). The CDR3 sequence is 18 residues long. V lost 3 bases and J 0 bases, leaving 18 bases between the germline ends. From germline, CDR1 is MDHEN and CDR2 SYDVKM.

The chain employs TRBV30 and TRBJ1-6, with a tentative D call TRBD1 (6 bases). The CDR3 runs 12 residues. The V end was cut by 3 bases, the J end by 11 bases, with 11 bases between. Germline CDR1 GTSNPN, CDR2 SVGIG (reference sequence). The CDR3 region has the DNA TGTGCCTGGAGGACAGGTCGTCCACCCCTCCACTTT. Translated: CAWRTGRPPLHF.